The 27 T cell receptor beta chains below were found in one sample sequenced in a study of cytomegalovirus exposure and HLA in healthy donors. Vbeta (60) and Jbeta (13) primers were used in the PCR. The repertoire was sequenced with immunoSEQ multiplex PCR; TCRdb's copy has only in-frame clones and lacks some. Of about 160,000 clones listed, 80% to 90% were seen once; the top ten hold just under 2%. Sequences were obtained from PBMCs. These receptors came from a woman aged 18-35 years in good health and CMV-seronegative.

As to this clone: In the same sample, other DNA sequences code for this CDR3. The chain combines TRBV5-4 with TRBJ1-2; TRBD1 might be the D (6 bases). V was shortened by 1 base and J by 2 bases, with 12 bases between the two germline ends. The germline V gene encodes CDR1 SGHNT and CDR2 YYREEE (reference sequence). The CDR3 has 15 amino acids. CDR3 loop: CASSLRGSGNYGYTF. CDR3 DNA sequence: TGTGCCAGCAGCTTGAGGGGGTCCGGGAACTATGGCTACACCTTC.

V gene TRBV5-1 combines with J gene TRBJ1-6, with 7 bases identical to TRBD1. Trimming cost V 4 bases and J 8 bases; bases outside gene matches: 9. The CDR3 is made up of 15 amino acids. Looked up from germline, CDR1 is SGHRS and CDR2 is YFSETQ. The CDR3 sequence: CASSPGQQVYSPLHF. DNA of the CDR3: TGCGCCAGCAGCCCGGGACAGCAAGTGTATTCACCCCTCCACTTT. Based on the CDR3 plus reference TRBV5-1 and TRBJ1-6, the full variable domain is KAGVTQTPRYLIKTRGQQVTLSCSPISGHRSVSWYQQTPGQGLQFLFEYFSETQRNKGNFPGRFSGRQFSNSRSEMNVSTLELGDSALYLCASSPGQQVYSPLHFGNGTRLTVT.

V gene TRBV19 combines with J gene TRBJ1-1; D is uncertain. CDR1 LNHDA and CDR2 SQIVND come from the germline V gene (reference sequence). Trimming cost V 7 bases and J 10 bases, with 13 bases left between them. The CDR3 consists of 11 residues. The CDR3 coding sequence is TGTGCCAGTACCAACGGGGTGGGAGCTTTCTTT. Amino acid sequence: CASTNGVGAFF.

Only one count was recorded for this clone. The V and J genes are TRBV5-8 and TRBJ2-1; no reliable D call. V was shortened by 4 bases and J by 7 bases, with 9 bases between the two germline ends. Germline assignment: CDR1 SGHTS and CDR2 YDEGEE. The CDR3 spans 12 residues. CDR3 amino acids: CASSRKLNEQFF. As DNA, the CDR3 is TGTGCCAGCAGCCGTAAACTAAATGAGCAGTTCTTC. Full variable domain (missing parts from reference TRBV5-8 and TRBJ2-1): EAGVTQSPTHLIKTRGQQATLRCSPISGHTSVYWYQQALGLGLQFLLWYDEGEERNRGNFPPRFSGRQFPNYSSELNVNALELEDSALYLCASSRKLNEQFFGPGTRLTVL.

This clone was seen a few times. The chain uses TRBV6-5 and TRBJ1-1; D remains unclear. This CDR3 spans 14 amino acids. V lost 6 bases and J lost 6, with 17 bases in between. The germline gives CDR1 MNHEY, CDR2 SVGAGI. The CDR3 coding sequence is TGTGCCAGCAGCCTTACAGTTACCGCCGCTGAAGCTTTCTTT. Protein: CASSLTVTAAEAFF.

The gene calls are TRBV18 and TRBJ1-2; tentatively, D is TRBD1 (6 bases). CDR3 length: 17 amino acids. Trimming stripped 1 base from V and 5 bases from J, with 20 bases between. Germline V CDR1 and CDR2: KGHSH, LQKENI. DNA of the CDR3: TGTGCCAGCTCACCACAAGAGGACAGAGCCTTAGGGTATGGCTACACCTTC. It specifies CASSPQEDRALGYGYTF.

This clone was detected once. The rearrangement joins TRBV7-2 to TRBJ2-5; D is perhaps TRBD2 (5 bases). Deletions cut 2 bases from V and 5 bases from J, with 15 bases between. The germline CDR1 and CDR2 sequences are SGHTA and FQGNSA. The CDR3 runs to 15 residues. The CDR3 here is CASSLRLARSETQYF. CDR3 DNA: TGTGCCAGCAGCTTACGGCTAGCCCGCAGCGAGACCCAGTACTTC.

This chain links TRBV11-2 with TRBJ2-6; D is perhaps TRBD2 (5 bases). The germline V gene has CDR1 SGHAT and CDR2 FQNNGV. V gave up 5 bases and J gave up 0 bases, with 8 bases separating them. The CDR3 is made up of 15 amino acids. CDR3 DNA: TGTGCCAGCAGCCCCGGACTCTCTGGGGCCAACGTCCTGACTTTC. This translates into CASSPGLSGANVLTF.

This sequence joins TRBV11-2 and TRBJ2-7, with 7 bases that match TRBD2. Trimming cost V 1 base and J 4 bases; bases outside gene matches: 4. The CDR3 is made up of 14 amino acids. CDR1 and CDR2 (germline): SGHAT, FQNNGV. In DNA form, the CDR3 reads TGTGCCAGCAGCTTAGCTTGGGGGGGATACGAGCAGTACTTC. Encoded protein: CASSLAWGGYEQYF.

This clone showed up just once. The chain uses TRBV19 and TRBJ1-6; TRBD1 aligns across 7 bases. From germline, CDR1 is LNHDA and CDR2 SQIVND (reference sequence). The V and J ends lost 0 bases and 9 bases, in that order; junction bases with no gene match: 2. The CDR3 has 14 amino acids. The CDR3 DNA is TGTGCCAGTAGTATAGACAGGGGGAGTTCACCCCTCCACTTT. Amino acid sequence: CASSIDRGSSPLHF.

The CDR3 sequence: CAISGAGADEQFF. CDR3 nucleotide sequence: TGTGCCATCTCGGGAGCGGGGGCTGATGAGCAGTTCTTC. The V call is TRBV10-3, the J call TRBJ2-1; 8 nucleotides match TRBD2. The CDR3 sequence is 13 residues long. With 8 bases clipped from V and 8 bases from J, the junction kept 8 bases outside the gene matches. Germline CDR1 reads ENHRY; CDR2 reads SYGVKD.

This clone was detected only a few times. This sequence joins TRBV7-9 and TRBJ2-7; a weak D match, TRBD2 (7 bases). V was shortened by 6 bases and J by 12 bases, with 15 bases between the two germline ends. Germline V gene data show CDR1 as SEHNR and CDR2 as FQNEAQ (reference sequence). This CDR3 comprises 11 residues. The CDR3 here is CASRGSGGTYF. In nucleotides, the CDR3 is TGTGCCAGCAGGGGGTCGGGGGGCACGTACTTC.

The genes are TRBV19 and TRBJ2-2, with unresolved D. CDR3 size: 14 residues. Looked up from germline, CDR1 is LNHDA and CDR2 is SQIVND (reference sequence). V dropped 4 bases and J dropped 2 bases, with 8 bases sitting between them. The CDR3 DNA reads TGTGCCAGTAGTACCGACTTTAACACCGGGGAGCTGTTTTTT. The encoded protein is CASSTDFNTGELFF.

The DNA of the CDR3 is TGTGCCAGCAGTTACGGCTATAGCGCATCCTACGAGCAGTACTTC. As protein: CASSYGYSASYEQYF. This chain uses TRBV6-5 with TRBJ2-7; a possible D gene is TRBD2 (5 bases). V gave up 2 bases and J gave up 1 base, with 12 bases separating them. The germline V gene encodes CDR1 MNHEY and CDR2 SVGAGI. This CDR3 comprises 15 residues.

V usage is TRBV29-1 and J usage is TRBJ1-1; no clear D gene. The V and J ends lost 7 bases and 3 bases respectively, with 6 bases between them. This CDR3 comprises 10 residues. CDR1 is SQVTM, CDR2 ANQGSEA, per germline. The CDR3 DNA reads TGCAGCGGCGGTGACACTGAAGCTTTCTTT. It yields the protein CSGGDTEAFF. The full variable domain, completed using reference TRBV29-1 and TRBJ1-1, is SAVISQKPSRDICQRGTSLTIQCQVDSQVTMMFWYRQQPGQSLTLIATANQGSEATYESGFVIDKFPISRPNLTFSTLTVSNMSPEDSSIYLCSGGDTEAFFGQGTRLTVV.

The rearrangement uses TRBV4-1 and TRBJ1-5; a possible D gene is TRBD1 (5 bases). This CDR3 has 17 amino acids. Between the trimmed V and J ends, which lost 3 bases and 0 bases, there was a span of 15 bases. Germline values: CDR1 MGHRA, CDR2 YSYEKL. The CDR3 region is CASSQPGGGDSNQPQHF. CDR3 DNA sequence: TGCGCCAGCAGCCAGCCTGGCGGGGGTGATAGCAATCAGCCCCAGCATTTT.

This chain connects TRBV19 to TRBJ2-3, with 12 bases identical to TRBD2. This CDR3 has 16 amino acids. The J segment lost 4 bases and the V segment lost 3 bases, leaving 5 bases of the junction unmatched. Germline V gene sequence: CDR1 LNHDA, CDR2 SQIVND (reference sequence). CDR3 region: CASSMKSSGGADTQYF. CDR3 nucleotide sequence: TGTGCCAGTAGTATGAAGTCTAGCGGGGGGGCAGATACGCAGTATTTT.

This clone came up a few times. J is TRBJ2-7 and V is TRBV6-6; TRBD1 matches at 8 bases. The CDR3 runs to 14 residues. J lost 2 bases, V lost 2 bases, and 2 bases had no gene match. The germline V gene encodes CDR1 MNHNY and CDR2 SVGAGI (reference sequence). Written as DNA, the CDR3 is TGTGCCAGCAGTTACGGGACAGGTACCTACGAGCAGTACTTC. Translated, it gives CASSYGTGTYEQYF.

To note about this clone: The sample holds other DNA sequences that translate to the same CDR3. The chain is built from TRBV28 and TRBJ1-1; D may be TRBD1 (6 bases). Germline V CDR1 and CDR2: MDHEN, SYDVKM. V lost 3 bases, J lost 2 bases, and 10 bases lay in between. The CDR3 covers 14 residues. The DNA for the CDR3 is TGTGCCAGCAGTTTCCCAGGGGTCAACACTGAAGCTTTCTTT. This sequence encodes CASSFPGVNTEAFF.

This sequence joins TRBV6-6 and TRBJ2-7; D not certain. The CDR3 contains 16 residues. V dropped 0 bases and J dropped 0 bases, with 12 bases sitting between them. In germline, CDR1 is MNHNY, CDR2 SVGAGI (reference sequence). CDR3 region: CASSYSFQRSSYEQYF. In DNA, the CDR3 is TGTGCCAGCAGTTACTCTTTCCAGAGGAGCTCCTACGAGCAGTACTTC.

The chain uses TRBV6-6 and TRBJ2-7, with D possibly TRBD1 on 6 matching bases. Germline CDR1 MNHNY, CDR2 SVGAGI (reference sequence). The CDR3 is made up of 13 amino acids. V was trimmed by 4 bases and J by 5 bases, leaving 12 bases between them. Here the CDR3 reads CASSSDTGNEQYF. In nucleotides, the CDR3 is TGTGCCAGCAGTTCCGACACAGGGAACGAGCAGTACTTC.

This rearrangement joins TRBV12-2 to TRBJ2-5; the listed D gene, TRBD2, was not tested against the DNA. The J call may not be correct, given that the DNA end is closer to TRBJ2-7. TRBV12-2 is annotated as a pseudogene. The CDR3 has 16 amino acids. The CDR3 loop reads CASRIGTSGYSYEQYF. CDR3 nucleotide sequence: TGTGCAAGTCGCATCGGGACTAGCGGTTACTCCTACGAGCAGTACTTC.

The chain joins TRBV5-1 to TRBJ2-1; TRBD2 matches 12 bases. The CDR3 runs to 18 residues. J was trimmed by 1 base and V by 4 bases; bases with no gene match: 9. Germline CDR1 is SGHRS and CDR2 is YFSETQ. The CDR3 sequence: CASSVMTSGSLSYNEQFF. CDR3 nucleotide sequence: TGCGCCAGCAGCGTAATGACTAGCGGGAGTTTGTCCTACAATGAGCAGTTCTTC.

The genes are TRBV7-9 and TRBJ1-2; the D gene is possibly TRBD1 (5 bases). The germline V gene has CDR1 SEHNR and CDR2 FQNEAQ (reference sequence). The CDR3 contains 13 residues. V lost 1 base to trimming and J lost 3 bases, with 6 bases between them. Here the CDR3 DNA reads TGTGCCAGCAGCTTAGTGACAGACTATGGCTACACCTTC. This gives the protein CASSLVTDYGYTF.

The CDR3 loop reads CASKRGGDGETQYF. CDR3 DNA sequence: TGTGCCAGCAAGCGGGGGGGCGATGGAGAGACCCAGTACTTC. V is TRBV6-6 and J is TRBJ2-5; 10 bases agree with TRBD2. The CDR3 consists of 14 residues. After removal of 7 bases from V and 4 bases from J, the junction contained 6 bases not matched to a gene. Germline-derived CDR1 and CDR2 are MNHNY and SVGAGI (reference sequence).

In DNA form, the CDR3 reads TGTGCCAGCAGCTTGGCCCCGCTTTGGACAGTGGACACCGGGGAGCTGTTTTTT. It is translated as CASSLAPLWTVDTGELFF. The chain joins TRBV5-6 to TRBJ2-2, with D possibly TRBD1 on 6 matching bases. With 0 bases removed from V and 3 bases from J, the gap between germline ends came to 18 bases. The CDR3 covers 18 residues. Looked up from germline, CDR1 is SGHDT and CDR2 is YYEEEE. The full variable domain, its missing parts supplied by reference TRBV5-6 and TRBJ2-2, is DAGVTQSPTHLIKTRGQQVTLRCSPKSGHDTVSWYQQALGQGPQFIFQYYEEEERQRGNFPDRFSGHQFPNYSSELNVNALLLGDSALYLCASSLAPLWTVDTGELFFGEGSRLTVL.

CDR3 loop: CASSTGTSYEQYF. CDR3 nucleotides: TGTGCCAGCAGTACCGGGACTAGCTACGAGCAGTACTTC. The rearrangement uses TRBV2 and TRBJ2-7, with TRBD2 matching 8 bases. In germline, CDR1 is SNHLY, CDR2 FYNNEI. The CDR3 sequence is 13 residues long. J was trimmed by 3 bases and V by 5 bases; bases with no gene match: 3.